One sample yielded the 25 T cell receptor beta chains listed below, sequenced in a study of shared clonotypes between healthy human individuals. In the naive CD8 group, cells lacked CD45RO and were positively selected for CCR7, so terminally differentiated effector memory CD45RA+ cells were left out. Only in-frame clones appear in the TCRdb table, and some are missing; sequencing was by immunoSEQ multiplex PCR. The data hold hundreds of thousands of clones, with approximately 96% observed a single time. The sequenced material came from naive CD8+ T cells sorted from blood. All receptors come from a woman in her twenties or thirties in good health.

The V gene is TRBV9, the J gene TRBJ2-3; TRBD2 aligns across 14 bases. The V gene's germline CDR1 is SGDLS and CDR2 YYNGEE. V shed 3 bases and J 3 bases; nucleotides not matched to a gene: 9. This CDR3 has 18 amino acids. Here the CDR3 DNA reads TGTGCCAGCAGCGCGACTAGCGGGAGGGCCGGGTGGACAGATACGCAGTATTTT. It yields the protein CASSATSGRAGWTDTQYF. Combining the CDR3 with reference TRBV9 and TRBJ2-3 gives the whole variable domain DSGVTQTPKHLITATGQRVTLRCSPRSGDLSVYWYQQSLDQGLQFLIQYYNGEERAKGNILERFSAQQFPDLHSELNLSSLELGDSALYFCASSATSGRAGWTDTQYFGPGTRLTVL.

The chain uses TRBV5-4 and TRBJ1-1; D ambiguous. Germline V gives CDR1 SGHNT, CDR2 YYREEE (reference sequence). Trimming shortened V by 4 bases and J by 5 bases, and 9 bases separated the two germline ends. The length of the CDR3 is 12 residues. CDR3 coding DNA: TGTGCCAGCAGCCCGAGAGGGACTGAAGCTTTCTTT. Translating it yields CASSPRGTEAFF.

The chain recombines TRBV28 with TRBJ2-7; a weak D match, TRBD1 (6 bases). The CDR3 contains 13 residues. Per the germline V gene, CDR1 is MDHEN and CDR2 is SYDVKM. V lost 6 bases and J 3 bases, leaving 12 bases between the germline ends. CDR3 nucleotide sequence: TGTGCCAGCAGGAGAGGCAGGGGCTACGAGCAGTACTTC. Its protein product is CASRRGRGYEQYF.

This clone was detected once. This chain uses TRBV2 with TRBJ2-1; the match to TRBD2 covers 10 bases. Germline CDR1 SNHLY, CDR2 FYNNEI. V lost 2 bases, J lost 0 bases, and 7 bases stayed unmatched. The CDR3 has 18 amino acids. CDR3: CASSERGLAATSYNEQFF. The CDR3, as DNA: TGTGCCAGCAGTGAACGAGGACTAGCGGCTACCTCCTACAATGAGCAGTTCTTC. Variable domain in full (rest from reference TRBV2 and TRBJ2-1): EPEVTQTPSHQVTQMGQEVILRCVPISNHLYFYWYRQILGQKVEFLVSFYNNEISEKSEIFDDQFSVERPDGSNFTLKIRSTKLEDSAMYFCASSERGLAATSYNEQFFGPGTRLTVL.

This chain connects TRBV27 to TRBJ2-7, with D perhaps assigned TRBD1 or TRBD2 (6 bases each). The CDR3 runs 15 residues. CDR1 is MNHEY, CDR2 SMNVEV, per germline (reference sequence). V gave up 8 bases and J gave up 5 bases, with 22 bases separating them. CDR3 DNA: TGTGCCAGCGGGATGGGGCGCGACGGGGGCGACGAGCAGTACTTC. Amino acid sequence: CASGMGRDGGDEQYF.

This chain joins TRBV7-9 and TRBJ2-7; D may correspond to TRBD1 or TRBD2 (5 bases each). Germline CDR1 and CDR2: SEHNR and FQNEAQ (reference sequence). CDR3 size: 14 residues. Trimming removed 5 bases at V and 2 bases at J, with 13 bases between. CDR3 amino acids: CASSLAGTTYEQYF. In nucleotides, the CDR3 is TGTGCCAGCAGCCTTGCAGGGACGACCTACGAGCAGTACTTC.

The chain joins TRBV4-2 to TRBJ1-5; D remains ambiguous. The CDR3 runs 13 residues. The V gene's germline CDR1 is LGHNA and CDR2 YNFKEQ. Trimming removed 4 bases from V and 3 bases from J, with 7 bases in between. The chain's CDR3 is CASSLGDNQPQHF. The CDR3 DNA reads as TGTGCCAGCAGCCTCGGGGACAATCAGCCCCAGCATTTT.

The V gene is TRBV10-3, the J gene TRBJ1-5, with 8 bases lining up with TRBD1. CDR3 size: 15 residues. Trimming took 6 bases from V and 0 from J; bases not matched to a gene: 4. Germline V gene sequence: CDR1 ENHRY, CDR2 SYGVKD. CDR3 in amino acids: CAIRQGANSNQPQHF. The CDR3 DNA is TGTGCCATCAGGCAGGGGGCTAATAGCAATCAGCCCCAGCATTTT.

The rearrangement uses TRBV27 and TRBJ2-1; D is possibly TRBD1 (6 bases). Germline assignment: CDR1 MNHEY and CDR2 SMNVEV (reference sequence). V gave up 1 base and J gave up 4 bases, with 17 bases separating them. This CDR3 spans 17 amino acids. The CDR3 coding sequence is TGTGCCAGCAGTTTATTGCAGGGGATACCGGGGTACAATGAGCAGTTCTTC. It translates to CASSLLQGIPGYNEQFF.

The chain carries TRBV7-8 and TRBJ2-1; tentative D call: TRBD1 (5 bases). The CDR3 contains 15 residues. Trimming stripped 5 bases from V and 5 bases from J, with 16 bases between. The germline CDR1 and CDR2 sequences are SGHVS and FQNEAQ. The CDR3 DNA sequence: TGTGCCAGCAGCCTCCTGGGGCTCCCTAACAATGAGCAGTTCTTC. This gives the protein CASSLLGLPNNEQFF.

This clone was recorded only once. The genes are TRBV11-2 and TRBJ2-5; tentatively, D is TRBD1 (6 bases). The J call could be wrong; TRBJ2-7 is a better fit for the DNA end. The CDR3 covers 19 residues. CDR1 and CDR2 from the germline V gene are SGHAT and FQNNGV. The CDR3 DNA follows: TGTGCCAGCAGCCCCAATCAGGGAACAGGGAACATTTGGTCCTACGAGCAGTACTTC. This translates into CASSPNQGTGNIWSYEQYF.

The genes are TRBV4-1 and TRBJ2-7; D possibly corresponds to TRBD2 (5 bases). Germline V lookup: CDR1 MGHRA, CDR2 YSYEKL. Trimming shortened V by 5 bases and J by 2 bases, and 16 bases separated the two germline ends. The CDR3 has 15 residues. CDR3 sequence: CASSYISGNTYEQYF. CDR3 bases: TGCGCCAGCAGCTATATTTCCGGGAACACCTACGAGCAGTACTTC.

The chain has TRBV28 and TRBJ1-1; D perhaps matches TRBD1 (6 bases). CDR3 length equals 15 residues. The germline V and J ends were trimmed by 3 bases and 5 bases, with 16 bases remaining between them. Germline CDR1 is MDHEN and CDR2 is SYDVKM. The CDR3: CASSFRSGGGTEAFF. In DNA form, the CDR3 reads TGTGCCAGCAGTTTCCGCAGTGGGGGCGGAACTGAAGCTTTCTTT.

For this clone: The junction does not match germline at one end; this may be a read error. V gene TRBV19 combines with J gene TRBJ2-1; unclear D gene. The CDR3 is 13 amino acids. In germline, CDR1 is LNHDA, CDR2 SQIVND (reference sequence). The CDR3 protein is CASSIVLSNGQFF. DNA of the CDR3: TGTGCCAGTAGTATAGTTTTGAGCAATGGGCAGTTCTTC.

J is TRBJ2-5 and V is TRBV10-1; D unclear. The CDR3 is 14 residues long. CDR1 and CDR2 from the germline V gene are WNHNN and SYGVQD (reference sequence). V lost 1 base and J lost 2, with 8 bases in between. This chain's CDR3 is CASSEYSAQETQYF. As DNA, the CDR3 is TGCGCCAGCAGTGAGTACTCCGCGCAAGAGACCCAGTACTTC.

This sequence joins TRBV28 and TRBJ2-7; 11 nucleotides align to TRBD2. The V and J ends lost 7 bases and 3 bases, in that order; junction bases with no gene match: 14. The length of the CDR3 is 17 residues. The germline V gene has CDR1 MDHEN and CDR2 SYDVKM. Here the CDR3 reads CASTPETLAGVLYEQYF. CDR3 in DNA: TGTGCCAGCACCCCTGAGACACTAGCGGGAGTTCTCTACGAGCAGTACTTC.

V usage is TRBV27 and J usage is TRBJ2-3; tentative D call: TRBD2 (5 bases). The CDR3 length is 16 residues. Trimming stripped 5 bases from V and 0 bases from J, with 15 bases between. Germline loops: CDR1 MNHEY, CDR2 SMNVEV (reference sequence). CDR3 sequence (DNA): TGTGCCAGCAGTCCCCTGCTAGCTGCTAGCACAGATACGCAGTATTTT. Translation gives CASSPLLAASTDTQYF.

Remarks on this clone: The same CDR3 arises from other DNA sequences in this sample as well. The rearrangement joins TRBV5-4 to TRBJ2-5, with TRBD2 as a possible D gene (5 bases). The V end was cut by 2 bases, the J end by 2 bases, with 7 bases between. The CDR3 is made up of 13 amino acids. Germline-derived CDR1 and CDR2 are SGHNT and YYREEE (reference sequence). The CDR3 DNA follows: TGTGCCAGCAGCTTAGCGGAACAAGAGACCCAGTACTTC. The encoded protein is CASSLAEQETQYF.

The J gene is TRBJ2-7, the V gene TRBV28; D possibly corresponds to TRBD1 (6 bases). V shed 7 bases and J shed 9 bases, with 19 bases lying between them. The germline CDR1 and CDR2 sequences are MDHEN and SYDVKM. The CDR3 runs to 13 residues. CDR3 bases: TGTGCCAGCAAAGTTTGGGGCCAGGGGTCGCAGTACTTC. Translation gives CASKVWGQGSQYF. Combining the CDR3 with reference TRBV28 and TRBJ2-7 gives the whole variable domain DVKVTQSSRYLVKRTGEKVFLECVQDMDHENMFWYRQDPGLGLRLIYFSYDVKMKEKGDIPEGYSVSREKKERFSLILESASTNQTSMYLCASKVWGQGSQYFGPGTRLTVT.

The rearrangement links TRBV7-9 to TRBJ2-7; D gene unclear. This CDR3 contains 13 residues. Trimming stripped 11 bases from V and 3 bases from J, with 17 bases between. CDR1 SEHNR and CDR2 FQNEAQ come from the germline V gene (reference sequence). The CDR3 is CAGGGPTYYEQYF. Here the CDR3 DNA reads TGTGCCGGTGGTGGGCCTACCTACTACGAGCAGTACTTC.

The rearrangement uses TRBV11-2 and TRBJ1-1; 8 bases match TRBD1. In germline, CDR1 is SGHAT, CDR2 FQNNGV. There are 17 residues in the CDR3. After removal of 1 base from V and 7 bases from J, the junction contained 14 bases not matched to a gene. CDR3 coding DNA: TGTGCCAGCAGCTTAGCAGGGACAGGATGGAAGTCTAGTGAAGCTTTCTTT. It is translated as CASSLAGTGWKSSEAFF.

In the case of this clone: Other DNA variants within this sample encode the same CDR3. This chain links TRBV27 with TRBJ2-1; 7 positions agree with TRBD2. This CDR3 has 15 amino acids. The germline V gene has CDR1 MNHEY and CDR2 SMNVEV (reference sequence). V lost 0 bases to trimming and J lost 3 bases; unmatched junction nucleotides: 2. The DNA for the CDR3 is TGTGCCAGCAGTTTATCTGGCGGGAGCTACAATGAGCAGTTCTTC. It translates to CASSLSGGSYNEQFF.

This chain uses TRBV2 with TRBJ2-5, with TRBD1 identical over 8 bases. Germline assignment: CDR1 SNHLY and CDR2 FYNNEI. The CDR3 runs 15 residues. V was pared by 4 bases and J by 5 bases, with 9 bases of the junction left unmatched. The CDR3 sequence: CASSVGAGGGETQYF. In DNA, the CDR3 is TGTGCCAGCAGTGTTGGGGCAGGGGGCGGGGAGACCCAGTACTTC.

DNA of the CDR3: TGTGCCAGCAGTTTACAGGGATATAGCAATCAGCCCCAGCATTTT. Its protein is CASSLQGYSNQPQHF. The genes are TRBV28 and TRBJ1-5, with a weak D call TRBD1 (5 bases). The germline V gene has CDR1 MDHEN and CDR2 SYDVKM. CDR3 length: 15 residues. Trimming took 2 bases from V and 0 from J, leaving 8 bases between them.

Comments on this clone: Other DNA sequences of this sample code for an identical CDR3. The chain combines TRBV5-4 with TRBJ2-7, with D hard to call. The CDR3 consists of 12 residues. Trimming removed 0 bases from V and 2 bases from J, with 3 bases in between. Germline CDR1 reads SGHNT; CDR2 reads YYREEE (reference sequence). The CDR3 is CASSLDTYEQYF. The CDR3 region has the DNA TGTGCCAGCAGCTTGGACACCTACGAGCAGTACTTC.